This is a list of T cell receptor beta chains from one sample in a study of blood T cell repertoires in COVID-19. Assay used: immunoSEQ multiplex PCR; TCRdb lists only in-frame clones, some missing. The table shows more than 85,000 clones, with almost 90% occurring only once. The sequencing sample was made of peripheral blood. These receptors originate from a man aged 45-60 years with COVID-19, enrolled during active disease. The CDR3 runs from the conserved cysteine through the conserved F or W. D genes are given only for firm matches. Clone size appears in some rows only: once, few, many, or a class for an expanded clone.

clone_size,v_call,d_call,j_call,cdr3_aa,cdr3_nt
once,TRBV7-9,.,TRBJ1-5,CASSLGFPGGHSNQPQHF,TGTGCCAGCAGCTTAGGATTCCCGGGTGGCCATAGCAATCAGCCCCAGCATTTT
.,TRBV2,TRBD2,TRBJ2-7,CASSENLAGEIYEQYF,TGTGCCAGCAGTGAAAATCTAGCGGGGGAAATCTACGAGCAGTACTTC
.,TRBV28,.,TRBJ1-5,CASSLTLNQPQHF,TGTGCCAGCAGTTTAACTCTTAATCAGCCCCAGCATTTT
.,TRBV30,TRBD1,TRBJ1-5,CAWSSGTGGNQPQHF,TGTGCCTGGAGTTCCGGGACAGGAGGCAATCAGCCCCAGCATTTT
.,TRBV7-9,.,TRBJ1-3,CASNQGPGNTIYF,TGTGCCAGCAACCAGGGCCCTGGAAACACCATATATTTT
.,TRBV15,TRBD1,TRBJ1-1,CATSVLRTGMNTEAFF,TGTGCCACCAGCGTCTTAAGGACAGGGATGAACACTGAAGCTTTCTTT
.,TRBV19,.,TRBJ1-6,CASSIGRTHNSPLHF,TGTGCCAGTAGTATAGGTCGGACTCATAATTCACCCCTCCACTTT
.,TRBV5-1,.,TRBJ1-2,CASSLDFSNYGYTF,TGCGCCAGCAGCTTGGACTTCTCTAACTATGGCTACACCTTC
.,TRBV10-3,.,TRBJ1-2,CAISDDGIYGYTF,TGTGCCATCAGTGACGACGGGATCTATGGCTACACCTTC
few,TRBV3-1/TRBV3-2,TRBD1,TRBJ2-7,CASSHGPRTGAYEQYF,TGTGCCAGCAGCCACGGCCCGAGGACAGGGGCCTACGAGCAGTACTTC
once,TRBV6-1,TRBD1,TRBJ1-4,CASSEALDRVDEKLFF,TGTGCCAGCAGTGAAGCTCTAGACAGGGTAGATGAAAAACTGTTTTTT
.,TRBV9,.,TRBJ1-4,CASSLDGKTNEKLFF,TGTGCCAGCAGCCTAGACGGGAAAACTAATGAAAAACTGTTTTTT
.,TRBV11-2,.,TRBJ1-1,CASSSSGRTEAFF,TGTGCCAGCAGCTCCTCAGGGCGGACTGAAGCTTTCTTT
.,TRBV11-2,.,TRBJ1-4,CASSRANEKLFF,TGTGCCAGCAGTCGAGCTAATGAAAAACTGTTTTTT
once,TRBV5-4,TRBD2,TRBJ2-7,CASSASGGDTYEQYF,TGTGCCAGCAGCGCTAGCGGGGGAGATACCTACGAGCAGTACTTC
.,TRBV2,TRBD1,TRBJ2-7,CASGTGKFYEQYF,TGTGCCAGCGGGACAGGGAAATTCTACGAGCAGTACTTC
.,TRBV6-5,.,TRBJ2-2,CASRVSLTGELFF,TGTGCCAGCAGGGTATCGCTAACCGGGGAGCTGTTTTTT
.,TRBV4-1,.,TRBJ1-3,CASSRGRDSGNTIYF,TGCGCCAGCAGCCGTGGCAGGGACTCTGGAAACACCATATATTTT
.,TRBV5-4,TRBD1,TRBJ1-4,CASSTKRTGPNEKLFF,TGTGCCAGCAGCACAAAGCGGACAGGGCCTAATGAAAAACTGTTTTTT
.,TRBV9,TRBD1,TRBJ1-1,CASSARQGARGAEAFF,TGTGCCAGCAGCGCCAGACAGGGGGCAAGGGGGGCTGAAGCTTTCTTT
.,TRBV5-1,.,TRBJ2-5,CASSLVGRQETQYF,TGCGCCAGCAGCTTGGTTGGTAGACAAGAGACCCAGTACTTC
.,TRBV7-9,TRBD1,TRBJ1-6,CASSSGTAFSNSPLHF,TGTGCCAGCAGCTCAGGGACAGCATTCTCTAATTCACCCCTCCACTTT
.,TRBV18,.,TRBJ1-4,CASSRVIGQLFF,TGTGCCAGCTCCCGAGTAATTGGGCAACTGTTTTTT
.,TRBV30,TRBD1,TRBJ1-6,CAWARDRGRAPLHF,TGTGCCTGGGCCAGGGACAGGGGCCGGGCACCCCTCCACTTT
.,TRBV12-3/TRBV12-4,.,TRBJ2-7,CAVIDNSYEQYF,TGTGCCGTGATCGACAACTCCTACGAGCAGTACTTC
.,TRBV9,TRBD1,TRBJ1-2,CASSPGTGGVYGYTF,TGTGCCAGCAGCCCTGGGACAGGGGGCGTCTATGGCTACACCTTC
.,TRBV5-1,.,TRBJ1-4,CASSEQGAANEKLFF,TGCGCCAGCAGCGAACAGGGAGCAGCTAATGAAAAACTGTTTTTT
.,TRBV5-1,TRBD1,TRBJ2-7,CASSPGPPGQYSYEQYF,TGCGCCAGCAGCCCAGGACCCCCGGGACAGTACTCCTACGAGCAGTACTTC
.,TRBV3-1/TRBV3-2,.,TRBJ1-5,CASSQGGGVGPQHF,TGTGCCAGCAGCCAAGGAGGAGGGGTTGGGCCCCAGCATTTT
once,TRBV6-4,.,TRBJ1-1,CASSPRPGTEAFF,TGTGCCAGCAGCCCTCGTCCGGGCACTGAAGCTTTCTTT
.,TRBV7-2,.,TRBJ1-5,CASSLGAQTSPQHF,TGTGCCAGCAGCTTAGGGGCCCAGACATCGCCCCAGCATTTT
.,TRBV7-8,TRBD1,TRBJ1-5,CASSRGGTGPWPPQHF,TGTGCCAGCAGCCGAGGGGGGACAGGGCCCTGGCCGCCCCAGCATTTT
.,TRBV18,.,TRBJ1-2,CASSPGQSNYGYTF,TGTGCCAGCTCACCGGGACAATCTAACTATGGCTACACCTTC